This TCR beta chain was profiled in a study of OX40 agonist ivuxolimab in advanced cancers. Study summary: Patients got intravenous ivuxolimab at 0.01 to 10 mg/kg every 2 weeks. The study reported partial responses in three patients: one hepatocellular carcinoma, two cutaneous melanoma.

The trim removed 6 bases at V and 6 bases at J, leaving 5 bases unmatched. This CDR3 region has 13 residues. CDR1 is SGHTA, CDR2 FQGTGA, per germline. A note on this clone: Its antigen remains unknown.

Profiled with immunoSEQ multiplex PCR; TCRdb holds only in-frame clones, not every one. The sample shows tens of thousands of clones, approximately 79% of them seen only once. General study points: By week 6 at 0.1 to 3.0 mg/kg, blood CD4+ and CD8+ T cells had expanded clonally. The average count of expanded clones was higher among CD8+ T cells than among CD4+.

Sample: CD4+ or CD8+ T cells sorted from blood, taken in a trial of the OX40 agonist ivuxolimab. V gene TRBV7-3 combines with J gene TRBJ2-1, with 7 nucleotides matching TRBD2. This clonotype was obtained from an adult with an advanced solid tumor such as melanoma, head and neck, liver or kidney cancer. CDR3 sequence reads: CASSRGVTNEQFF. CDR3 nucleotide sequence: TGTGCCAGCAGTCGGGGGGTCACCAATGAGCAGTTCTTC.